This T cell receptor beta chain was recorded in a study of technical replicates of blood from a few donors. The CDR3 runs 17 residues. Per the germline V gene, CDR1 is LNHDA and CDR2 is SQIVND (reference sequence). V was cut by 3 bases and J by 1 base, with 18 bases left in between. Only in-frame clones appear in the TCRdb table, and some are missing; sequencing was by immunoSEQ multiplex PCR. Of 98,000 or so clones listed, 95% are singletons. The chain recombines TRBV19 with TRBJ1-2; no clear D gene. Material: T cells isolated from PBMCs. The source is a human donor in good health. The CDR3 reads CASSIIVWQTDNYGYTF. CDR3 sequence (DNA): TGTGCCAGTAGTATTATTGTGTGGCAGACTGATAACTATGGCTACACCTTC.